This T cell receptor (beta chain) was captured by sequencing in a study of T cells in Graves' hyperthyroidism and ophthalmopathy (dated by TCRdb to the late 2010s). About the investigation overall: Peripheral blood samples were taken at the time of initial diagnosis, prior to any treatment. TCR V-J signatures able to tell the groups apart were searched for in a discovery cohort of 95 to 100 patients, of whom more than 40 had Graves' ophthalmopathy and 57 had stable Graves' hyperthyroidism. Prospective prediction of ophthalmopathy was tested in an independent validation cohort consisting of 18 hyperthyroidism patients and approximately 16 patients who later progressed to ophthalmopathy. For training and testing, the 100 or so patients in the discovery cohort were randomly divided in a 7:3 ratio. The study also compared thyroid tissue and blood T-cell repertoires from a handful of Graves' hyperthyroidism patients. After sampling, hyperthyroidism patients received methimazole starting at 30 mg daily, and ophthalmopathy patients received high-dose intravenous methylprednisolone. The paper reports TCR Vbeta CDR3 sequencing of fewer than 150 peripheral blood samples: under 45 ophthalmopathy, roughly 74 hyperthyroidism and around 17 progressor patients.

What the research found in general, with its limitations: No statistical method was used to fix the sample size in advance, and group allocation was not hidden from the investigators. In validation, the model predicted progression to ophthalmopathy a median of roughly six months before onset, with approximately 68% sensitivity and roughly 72% specificity. In cross-validation, a model built on a 13 V-J signature told ophthalmopathy apart from stable hyperthyroidism with about 90% sensitivity and approximately 84% specificity, and in testing the same model reached 80%/75%. Most expanded thyroid clonotypes (frequency above 0.001) were also found in blood, which suggests that blood repertoires may mirror thyroid immune responses.

CDR1 and CDR2 were assigned from the germline V gene as MNHNS and SASEGT. From cysteine to phenylalanine, the CDR3 is 14 amino acids long. Kept here is only the CDR3 DNA, which spans 42 bases and is read in frame from base 1. V is clipped by 5 bases and J by 5 bases, and the sequence between their germline boundaries is 15 bases long. Amplification of TCR beta CDR3 regions was carried out from RNA transcripts. The TCR CDR3 was subjected to a first round of RT-PCR using the HTBI primer set and the Qiagen OneStep RT-PCR kit. Libraries were constructed in a second round of multiplex PCR, after which size selection and purification were carried out. Sequencing of the libraries was done on an Illumina HiSeq2000 using paired-end 100 bp reads. As for how the authors treated the data: SOAPnuke was used to process the raw data, removing reads that contained adapters or uncalled bases, had a mean Phred below 15, or lacked an exact match to the constant primer or identifier. COPE v1.2.5 was used to merge high-quality paired reads, and clonotypes were defined as unique nucleotide sequences. Clonotypes were aligned to IMGT TRBV, TRBD and TRBJ reference segments using MiTCR v1.1. Analysis was restricted to V-J combinations with a frequency above 0.0001, which covered about 99% of repertoires. The TCS score was defined as F50 (clonal expansion) divided by E x V (chaos), with BLOSUM62-based TCRdist calculated between CDR3 peptides within each V-J. Welch's t-statistics and random forest reduced roughly 540 V-J features to about 12, which were used in a naive Bayes classifier (R e1071). Through fastp at Q25 and MiXCR, TCRdb rebuilt clones from the public reads, retaining in-frame beta chains. Entries that share a CDR3 protein sequence are merged under the most common genes and DNA. These V and J calls derive from TCRdb rather than the authors' analysis. This sample has approximately 300,000 distinct CDR3 sequences in its table, and roughly 15% of those were observed once. Of the sample, around 35% falls within the top ten clones.

This clonotype was recorded at least ten times. The target of this receptor is not known. Within one base of it there is no much larger clone, and no base qualities were kept. Stable Graves' hyperthyroidism was defined as no progression to ophthalmopathy during 18 months of follow-up. Hyperthyroidism patients were newly diagnosed, with disease duration under 2 months, and aged 18 to 65 years. Exclusion was applied to patients with uncontrolled infections, other autoimmune diseases, pregnancy or lactation. Clinical symptoms, serum thyroxine and TRAb, thyroid ultrasound, and orbital computed tomography formed the basis for the diagnoses. Ficoll-Paque density gradient centrifugation was used to isolate PBMCs from around 10 ml of fresh peripheral blood. Total RNA was extracted using Trizol reagent, and RNA quality was assessed on an Agilent 2100 Bioanalyzer.

The receptor's source is a man younger than 45 with Graves' hyperthyroidism. Recombination connected TRBV6-1 to TRBJ2-5; the D gene assignment is ambiguous. Sequences were obtained from blood. The CDR3 in this case is CASSSPRVGETQYF. In nucleotide form, the sequence is TGTGCCAGCAGTTCCCCCCGAGTTGGTGAGACCCAGTACTTC.